The T cell receptor beta chain described here comes from a study of blood T cell repertoires in COVID-19 (dated by TCRdb to between 2020 and 2021). Background for the entire study: Samples covering the acute and convalescent phases of COVID-19 were provided by collaborators in the United States, Italy and Spain. The material from the prospective study consisted of cDNA or gDNA derived from T cells, B-cell-depleted T cells, or PBMCs. Where HLA class I and class II types were available, the types were taken from metadata supplied by the sample provider, not from assay-based typing. The sample metadata nearly always contained a de-identified subject ID, COVID-19 status, age in years and sex. Samples were obtained from the ongoing ImmuneRACE study (first 160 participants) and from some 1,200 subjects provided by 6 global collaborators. A freely available public database, intended as a resource for researchers studying the immune response to SARS-CoV-2, is where the repertoires were released. Deeply sampled blood TCRbeta repertoires from subjects exposed to, actively infected with, or recovered from COVID-19 were included in the dataset.

The CDR3, from cysteine to phenylalanine, totals 17 residues. Only CDR3 DNA remains: 51 bases, in frame from the first base. Relative to germline, V is missing 5 bases and J is missing 8 bases, with 13 bases of the junction outside any gene match. From the germline V gene, CDR1 is KGHSH and CDR2 is LQKENI. The investigation overall reported the following: The amount of clinical and demographic metadata varied by source and participant and was provided uncurated.

Worth noting for this clone: The antigen it recognizes is unknown. No qualities accompany the bases; no much larger clone lies one base away.

Whole blood was collected in K2EDTA tubes by collaborating institutions according to the institutions' own protocols. Collaborator samples were shipped for TCRbeta analysis as frozen whole blood, isolated PBMCs, or DNA extracted from either sample type. The immunoSEQ Assay, a bias-controlled multiplex PCR, was used to amplify TCRbeta CDR3 regions from genomic DNA. On the authors' methods: The number of nucleated cells in each sample was estimated by amplification of reference gene primers within the assay. To quantify the absolute abundance of each unique TCRbeta CDR3 rearrangement, sequence reads were collapsed and filtered. For each sample, productive Simpson clonality was calculated by taking the square root of Simpson's diversity index across productive rearrangements. Sourced from immuneACCESS, this table was stored by TCRdb with only in-frame sequences that have V and J called. A share of the clones is absent; for the studies checked, an unresolved V gene accounts for under half, and the remainder has no known explanation. V and J calls and clone size come straight from that table; D and trimming were deduced from the DNA. Across this sample there are approximately 160,000 clones, with about 81% seen only once. Of the sample, approximately 11% falls within the top ten clones.

This sequence originates from a human donor in a cohort sampled during active COVID-19. The receptor chain draws on TRBV18 and TRBJ2-1, and 12 junction bases match TRBD1. Sequencing was carried out using peripheral blood. The bases read TGTGCCAGCTCATTCGCGCCCGGGACAGGGGGCTGGGATGAGCAGTTCTTC. This encodes CASSFAPGTGGWDEQFF.